One and the same sample provided the 10 T cell receptor beta chains below, sequenced in a study of blood T cell repertoires in COVID-19 (dated by TCRdb to 2020 to 2021). Libraries came from the immunoSEQ multiplex PCR assay. TCRdb's version of the immuneACCESS table is confined to in-frame rearrangements and falls short of the full clone set. An unresolved V gene accounts for under half of the shortfall where checked; the remainder is of unknown origin. For this sample the table gives roughly 200,000 clones, of which 90% were detected only once. Jointly, the top ten make up roughly 0.6% of the sample. Sequencing was carried out using peripheral blood. Receptors originate from a man aged 50 or older with acute or convalescent COVID-19.

The CDR3 nucleotides are TGCGCCAGCAGCCAAATAACAGCTCTCGGCTATGGCTACACCTTC. Protein: CASSQITALGYGYTF. The chain recombines TRBV4-1 with TRBJ1-2; D is uncertain. Trimming pared 2 bases from V and 4 bases from J, leaving 14 bases between. The CDR3 extends over 15 amino acids. Germline CDR1 MGHRA, CDR2 YSYEKL.

The rearrangement uses TRBV7-9 and TRBJ2-1; 11 bases align to TRBD2. Germline values: CDR1 SEHNR, CDR2 FQNEAQ (reference sequence). After removal of 5 bases from V and 0 bases from J, the junction contained 6 bases not matched to a gene. The CDR3 contains 17 residues. The CDR3 spells CASSQTSGGFSYNEQFF. CDR3 nucleotide sequence: TGTGCCAGCAGCCAAACTAGCGGGGGTTTCTCCTACAATGAGCAGTTCTTC.

The V gene is TRBV19, the J gene TRBJ1-6; 8 bases are a match to TRBD1. V shed 7 bases, J shed 2 bases, and the junction held 7 bases outside the gene matches. Germline V gives CDR1 LNHDA, CDR2 SQIVND (reference sequence). The CDR3 is 16 residues long. CDR3 in DNA: TGTGCCAGTACCAAACAGGGGGACGCCTATAATTCACCCCTCCACTTT. Translating gives CASTKQGDAYNSPLHF.

CDR3 amino acids: CASSYSWTGNTIYF. The CDR3 nucleotides read TGTGCCAGCAGTTACTCTTGGACAGGAAACACCATATATTTT. The chain couples TRBV6-5 to TRBJ1-3; tentative D call: TRBD1 (5 bases). The CDR3 is made up of 14 amino acids. The germline V and J ends were trimmed by 0 bases and 4 bases, with 7 bases remaining between them. Germline V gene data show CDR1 as MNHEY and CDR2 as SVGAGI.

V usage is TRBV19 and J usage is TRBJ2-1; tentatively, D is TRBD1 (6 bases). Germline V lookup: CDR1 LNHDA, CDR2 SQIVND (reference sequence). V lost 3 bases to trimming and J lost 6 bases, with 18 bases between them. There are 16 residues in the CDR3. The CDR3 DNA is TGTGCCAGTAGTATCAGGGCAGGGGCGCTGATCAATGAGCAGTTCTTC. Its protein is CASSIRAGALINEQFF.

The V and J genes are TRBV12-3 or TRBV12-4 and TRBJ1-1; 7 nucleotides match TRBD1. The CDR3 sequence is 11 residues long. V dropped 4 bases and J dropped 7; count of bases not matched to a gene: 0. The CDR3 protein is CASSWDSEAFF. The CDR3 DNA is TGTGCCAGCAGTTGGGACAGTGAAGCTTTCTTT.

The chain is built from TRBV19 and TRBJ2-3, with no clear D. From germline, CDR1 is LNHDA and CDR2 SQIVND (reference sequence). CDR3 length: 13 amino acids. The ends were cut back, 6 bases at V and 2 bases at J, with 9 bases in the middle. The CDR3 DNA follows: TGTGCCAGTAGAGGCGGTGCCACAGATACGCAGTATTTT. This encodes CASRGGATDTQYF.

In its sample, this clone was seen a few times. The chain employs TRBV5-8 and TRBJ1-5; 7 bases map to TRBD1. Germline CDR1 SGHTS, CDR2 YDEGEE. With V trimmed by 5 bases and J by 7 bases, 0 bases remained unmatched. The CDR3 length is 11 residues. Here the CDR3 reads CASRTGQPQHF. The CDR3 DNA reads TGTGCCAGCAGGACAGGGCAGCCCCAGCATTTT.

The sample holds one count of this clone. V and J are TRBV6-2 or TRBV6-3 and TRBJ2-6; possible D gene TRBD2, 5 bases. Germline assignment: CDR1 MNHEY and CDR2 SVGEGT. Trimming removed 2 bases at V and 1 base at J, with 9 bases between. CDR3 length: 16 amino acids. The CDR3 region has the DNA TGTGCCAGCAGTTACGAGGGCTCGTCTGGGGCCAACGTCCTGACTTTC. It encodes CASSYEGSSGANVLTF.

This rearrangement joins TRBV19 to TRBJ1-5; weak D call: TRBD1 (5 bases). This CDR3 has 17 residues. Trimming left V 3 bases short and J 3 bases short, with 18 bases between. Germline V gives CDR1 LNHDA, CDR2 SQIVND (reference sequence). The CDR3 protein is CASSIGQGFALNQPQHF. The DNA for the CDR3 is TGTGCCAGTAGTATTGGGCAGGGTTTTGCCCTCAATCAGCCCCAGCATTTT.